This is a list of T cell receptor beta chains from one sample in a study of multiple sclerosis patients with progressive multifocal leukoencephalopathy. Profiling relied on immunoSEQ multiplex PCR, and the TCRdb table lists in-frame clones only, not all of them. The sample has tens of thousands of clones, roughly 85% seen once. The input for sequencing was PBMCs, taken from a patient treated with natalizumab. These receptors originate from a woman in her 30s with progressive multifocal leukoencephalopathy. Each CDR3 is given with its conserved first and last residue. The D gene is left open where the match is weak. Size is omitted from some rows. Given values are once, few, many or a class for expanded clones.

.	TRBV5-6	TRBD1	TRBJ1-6	CASGQASGNSPLHF
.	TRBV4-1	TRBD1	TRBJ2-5	CASSRGTGGGETQYF
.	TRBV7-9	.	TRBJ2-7	CASSFTLGGRMGEQYF
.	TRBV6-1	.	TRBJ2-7	CASCRAEIYEQYF
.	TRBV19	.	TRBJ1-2	CASSGGQHYGYTF
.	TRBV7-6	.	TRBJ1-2	CASSSYAGAGGYTF
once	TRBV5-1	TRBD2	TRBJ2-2	CASKGLAGVEELFF
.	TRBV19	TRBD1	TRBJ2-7	CASQGGAGAHEQYF
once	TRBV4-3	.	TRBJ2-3	CASSQDGRGRGGTQYF
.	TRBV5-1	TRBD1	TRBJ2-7	CASSLDPTGEGEQYF
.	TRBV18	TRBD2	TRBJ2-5	CASSRGLAGQETQYF
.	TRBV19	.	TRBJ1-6	CASNHPWGLHSPLHF
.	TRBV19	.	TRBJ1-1	CASSIQVNTEAFF
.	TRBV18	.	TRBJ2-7	CASSPGIGGEQYF
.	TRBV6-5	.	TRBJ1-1	CASSSLVVGGTEAFF
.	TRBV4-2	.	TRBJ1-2	CASSQDRARRDYGYTF